This T cell receptor (beta chain) is from a study of graft-versus-host responses after intestinal transplantation. Study context: Transplants given to recipients were multivisceral, liver-intestinal, or isolated intestinal. Anti-thymocyte globulin induction preceded two to three years of tacrolimus and steroid maintenance in all recipients.

In regard to this clone: Its specificity is not known.

Findings of the study overall: Some GvH clones were seen earlier in gut or blood, suggesting intestinal origin.

Produced via immunoSEQ multiplex PCR; TCRdb's table is partial and in-frame only. The sample has about 120,000 clones, around 95% seen once. Material: unstimulated CD8+ T cells sorted from spleen or lymph node cells, obtained before intestinal transplant. The sequence derives from a human donor who received an intestinal transplant.

Here the CDR3 reads CASSRPGPGIYEQYF. In nucleotides, the CDR3 is TGTGCCAGCAGCCGCCCGGGACCTGGAATCTACGAGCAGTACTTC. The rearrangement links TRBV4-2 to TRBJ2-7, with D perhaps TRBD1 or TRBD2 (5 bases each). The germline gives CDR1 LGHNA, CDR2 YNFKEQ. The CDR3 runs to 15 residues. V was cut by 4 bases and J by 3 bases, with 16 bases left in between.